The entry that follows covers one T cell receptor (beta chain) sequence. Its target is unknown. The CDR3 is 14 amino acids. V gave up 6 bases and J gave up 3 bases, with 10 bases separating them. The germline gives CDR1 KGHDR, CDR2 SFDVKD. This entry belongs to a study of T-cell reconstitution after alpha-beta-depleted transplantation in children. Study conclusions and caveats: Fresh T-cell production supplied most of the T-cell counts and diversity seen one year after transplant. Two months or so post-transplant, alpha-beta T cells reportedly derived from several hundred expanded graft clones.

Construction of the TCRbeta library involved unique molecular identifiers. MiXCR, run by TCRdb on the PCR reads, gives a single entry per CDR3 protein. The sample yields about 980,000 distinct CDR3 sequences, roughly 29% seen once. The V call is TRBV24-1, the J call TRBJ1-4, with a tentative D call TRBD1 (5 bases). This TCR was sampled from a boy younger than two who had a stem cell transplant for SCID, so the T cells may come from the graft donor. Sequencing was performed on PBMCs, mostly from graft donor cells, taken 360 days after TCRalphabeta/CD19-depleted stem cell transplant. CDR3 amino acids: CATSQGVANEKLFF. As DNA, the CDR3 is TGTGCCACCAGTCAAGGGGTGGCTAATGAAAAACTGTTTTTT.